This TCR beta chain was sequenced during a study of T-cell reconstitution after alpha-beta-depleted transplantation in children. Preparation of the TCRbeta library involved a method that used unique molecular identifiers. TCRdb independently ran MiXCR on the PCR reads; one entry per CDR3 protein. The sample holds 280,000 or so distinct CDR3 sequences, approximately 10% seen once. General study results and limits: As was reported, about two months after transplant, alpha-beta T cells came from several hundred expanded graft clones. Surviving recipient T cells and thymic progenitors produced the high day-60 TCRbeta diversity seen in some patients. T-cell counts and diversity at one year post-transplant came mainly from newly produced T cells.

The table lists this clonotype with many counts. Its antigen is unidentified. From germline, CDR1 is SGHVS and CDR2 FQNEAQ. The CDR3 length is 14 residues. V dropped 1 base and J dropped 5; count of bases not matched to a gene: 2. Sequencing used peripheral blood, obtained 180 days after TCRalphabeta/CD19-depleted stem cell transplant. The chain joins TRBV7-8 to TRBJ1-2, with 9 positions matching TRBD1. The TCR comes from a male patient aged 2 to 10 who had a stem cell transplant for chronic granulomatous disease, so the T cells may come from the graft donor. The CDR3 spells CASSLDRGPYGYTF. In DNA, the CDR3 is TGTGCCAGCAGCTTAGACAGGGGGCCTTATGGCTACACCTTC.